This T cell receptor beta chain was sequenced in a study of T cells after yellow fever vaccination. On the study more broadly: Libraries from low-cell-number fractions were prepared with the SMART-Seq v4 Ultra Low Input RNA kit.

The TCR cDNA carried a universal primer site and UMIs from 5'RACE template switching. TCRdb re-analysed the 5' RACE reads in MiXCR, keeping a single row per CDR3 protein. The sample records roughly 500,000 distinct CDR3 sequences, about 19% being singletons. This clonotype turned up a few times. Sequenced here: PBMCs, sampled 15 days after the yellow fever booster vaccination. The receptor was isolated from a man aged 25 to 40 who received the YFV17D yellow fever vaccine.

The CDR3 DNA sequence: TGTGCCAGCAGCTTAGGCCGGGCTTTTCTGAACACCGGGGAGCTGTTTTTT. Its protein product is CASSLGRAFLNTGELFF. The chain couples TRBV7-9 to TRBJ2-2; no clear D gene. CDR1 is SEHNR and CDR2 is FQNEAQ in the germline V gene (reference sequence). The ends were cut back, 1 base at V and 1 base at J, with 13 bases in the middle. This CDR3 is 17 amino acids long.